The 20 T cell receptor beta chains presented below share a single source sample, sequenced in a study of blood T cell repertoires in COVID-19. Sequencing was performed with immunoSEQ multiplex PCR; in TCRdb, only in-frame clones are kept and a portion is missing. The data contain some 100,000 clones, 70% to 90% of them singletons. Sequences were obtained from peripheral blood. All receptors derive from a woman aged 80 or over with active COVID-19.

J is TRBJ1-3 and V is TRBV2, with D maybe TRBD1 (6 bases). Germline V lookup: CDR1 SNHLY, CDR2 FYNNEI. The ends were cut back, 2 bases at V and 2 bases at J, with 13 bases in the middle. CDR3 size: 16 residues. The CDR3 DNA sequence: TGTGCCAGCAGTGAACGGGGGGCGGAGGCTGGAAACACCATATATTTT. It is translated as CASSERGAEAGNTIYF.

This chain connects TRBV7-9 to TRBJ2-1; D might be TRBD2 (6 bases). Germline V lookup: CDR1 SEHNR, CDR2 FQNEAQ (reference sequence). The CDR3 sequence is 15 residues long. Trimming cost V 1 base and J 8 bases, with 15 bases left between them. The CDR3 DNA reads as TGTGCCAGCAGCTTAGGGACTATGAGAGGCTATGAGCAGTTCTTC. Translated, it gives CASSLGTMRGYEQFF.

This rearrangement joins TRBV5-1 to TRBJ1-2; the D gene is possibly TRBD1 (6 bases). The V gene's germline CDR1 is SGHRS and CDR2 YFSETQ. Deletions cut 4 bases from V and 6 bases from J, with 16 bases between. This CDR3 is 14 amino acids long. CDR3: CASSPGQHGDGYTF. The CDR3 DNA reads as TGCGCCAGCAGCCCTGGACAGCATGGAGATGGCTACACCTTC.

This clone turned up a few times. Other DNA variants within this sample encode the same CDR3. The CDR3 bases are TGTGCCAGCAGCCCACAGGGGGCCTCCTACGAGCAGTACTTC. It yields the protein CASSPQGASYEQYF. V gene TRBV7-2 combines with J gene TRBJ2-7, with 9 bases lining up with TRBD1. Germline trimming cut 5 bases from V and 0 bases from J; bases unmatched to any gene: 2. The CDR3 runs 14 residues. The germline V gene encodes CDR1 SGHTA and CDR2 FQGNSA.

CDR3 amino acids: CASSSGGSGSPQETQYF. The CDR3 DNA reads as TGCGCCAGCAGCTCCGGGGGGAGCGGGTCCCCCCAAGAGACCCAGTACTTC. The chain employs TRBV5-1 and TRBJ2-5, with 7 bases fitting TRBD2. The CDR3 is made up of 17 amino acids. V was pared by 3 bases and J by 1 base, with 12 bases of the junction left unmatched. Germline values: CDR1 SGHRS, CDR2 YFSETQ.

This rearrangement joins TRBV13 to TRBJ2-7; tentatively, D is TRBD2 (5 bases). The ends were cut back, 0 bases at V and 7 bases at J, with 13 bases in the middle. The CDR3 length is 14 residues. Germline lookup yields CDR1 PRHDT and CDR2 FYEKMQ (reference sequence). CDR3 in DNA: TGTGCCAGCAGCTTAGGCCGTCGGGGTTGGGAGCAGTACTTC. This gives the protein CASSLGRRGWEQYF.

V usage is TRBV18 and J usage is TRBJ2-5; 11 nucleotides agree with TRBD2. CDR1 and CDR2 (germline): KGHSH, LQKENI. V trimming: 3 bases; J trimming: 14 bases; junction bases outside the gene matches: 5. This CDR3 has 12 residues. CDR3 DNA: TGTGCCAGCTCACCCGGACTAGCGGGTCGTTACTTC. It encodes CASSPGLAGRYF. Together with reference TRBV18 and TRBJ2-5, the CDR3 gives the full variable domain: NAGVMQNPRHLVRRRGQEARLRCSPMKGHSHVYWYRQLPEEGLKFMVYLQKENIIDESGMPKERFSAEFPKEGPSILRIQQVVRGDSAAYFCASSPGLAGRYFGPGTRLLVL.

The chain has TRBV18 and TRBJ2-1; TRBD2 matches at 8 bases. Unmatched junction bases numbered 2, after V lost 3 bases and J lost 4 bases. The CDR3 loop spans 14 amino acids. CDR1 is KGHSH and CDR2 is LQKENI in the germline V gene. The CDR3 DNA follows: TGTGCCAGCTCACCTAGCGGGATTTACAATGAGCAGTTCTTC. Its translation: CASSPSGIYNEQFF.

The chain joins TRBV19 to TRBJ2-3; no firm D call. V was shortened by 4 bases and J by 7 bases, with 15 bases between the two germline ends. The CDR3 loop spans 14 amino acids. Germline CDR1 is LNHDA and CDR2 is SQIVND (reference sequence). Here the CDR3 DNA reads TGTGCCAGTAGTACTTCCGACTCCCGCCATACGCAGTATTTT. Translating it yields CASSTSDSRHTQYF.

The V gene is TRBV10-3, the J gene TRBJ2-7; TRBD2 might be the D (6 bases). The germline V and J ends were trimmed by 3 bases and 6 bases, with 9 bases remaining between them. Germline lookup yields CDR1 ENHRY and CDR2 SYGVKD. The CDR3 contains 12 residues. CDR3 bases: TGTGCCATCAGTGAAGGACTATCCGAGCAGTACTTC. Residues: CAISEGLSEQYF.

The chain couples TRBV6-1 to TRBJ2-7; 11 bases map to TRBD2. Germline-derived CDR1 and CDR2 are MNHNS and SASEGT. The CDR3 loop spans 15 amino acids. V lost 3 bases and J lost 3; bases outside the gene matches: 4. CDR3 in DNA: TGTGCCAGCAGTGACCGTACTAGCGGGAGCTACGAGCAGTACTTC. Residues: CASSDRTSGSYEQYF.

The CDR3 region has the DNA TGTGCCAGCAGCCAAGGGGACAGGGCTAGCACAGATACGCAGTATTTT. Translated: CASSQGDRASTDTQYF. The chain recombines TRBV3-1 (or the pseudogene TRBV3-2) with TRBJ2-3; 9 nucleotides align to TRBD1. CDR1 is LGHDT, CDR2 YNNKEL, per germline (reference sequence). This CDR3 has 16 residues. J lost 0 bases, V lost 1 base, and 2 bases had no gene match.

The J gene is TRBJ2-6, the V gene TRBV10-3; TRBD1 aligns across 11 bases. The V gene end was trimmed by 4 bases and the J gene end by 0 bases; junction bases not matched to a gene: 2. This CDR3 comprises 17 residues. Germline V gene lookup returns CDR1 ENHRY and CDR2 SYGVKD. The CDR3 sequence: CAISAGTGGSGANVLTF. CDR3 coding DNA: TGTGCCATCAGTGCCGGGACAGGGGGCTCTGGGGCCAACGTCCTGACTTTC.

The chain couples TRBV25-1 to TRBJ1-4, with 7 bases lining up with TRBD1. The ends lost 4 bases at V and 7 bases at J; junction bases unmatched: 9. The CDR3 length is 15 residues. The V gene's germline CDR1 is MGHDK and CDR2 SYGVNS. The CDR3 region is CASSGPDAGGEKLFF. In DNA, the CDR3 is TGTGCCAGCAGTGGACCGGATGCAGGGGGTGAAAAACTGTTTTTT.

This chain uses TRBV5-4 with TRBJ2-2; D is possibly TRBD2 (6 bases). CDR1 and CDR2 (germline): SGHNT, YYREEE (reference sequence). The CDR3 is made up of 17 amino acids. Trimming stripped 4 bases from V and 6 bases from J, with 22 bases between. The CDR3: CASSPQDGSGGAGELFF. For the CDR3, the DNA is TGTGCCAGCAGCCCCCAGGACGGTAGCGGAGGGGCCGGGGAGCTGTTTTTT.

The CDR3 bases are TGCGCCAGCAGCTTGACGGGACAGGTGGGGGTTATCTCTGGAAACACCATATATTTT. Translated, it gives CASSLTGQVGVISGNTIYF. The J gene is TRBJ1-3, the V gene TRBV5-1; 8 bases are a match to TRBD1. Germline CDR1 is SGHRS and CDR2 is YFSETQ. CDR3 length: 19 residues. J gave up 0 bases and V 1 base, and 12 bases lay outside the gene matches.

The V gene is TRBV28, the J gene TRBJ1-1; D might be TRBD1 (6 bases). CDR1 and CDR2 from the germline V gene are MDHEN and SYDVKM. V lost 4 bases and J lost 1, with 19 bases in between. The CDR3 length is 17 residues. The chain's CDR3 is CASSSLAGDLQNTEAFF. CDR3 DNA: TGTGCCAGCAGTTCGTTGGCAGGGGATCTCCAGAACACTGAAGCTTTCTTT.

The gene calls are TRBV19 and TRBJ1-3, with a possible D match to TRBD1 (5 bases). The germline V and J ends were trimmed by 8 bases and 0 bases, with 11 bases remaining between them. This CDR3 contains 14 residues. Germline V gene data show CDR1 as LNHDA and CDR2 as SQIVND (reference sequence). The CDR3 DNA reads as TGTGCCAGTCGGGAGGGGAGCTCTGGAAACACCATATATTTT. Translating it yields CASREGSSGNTIYF.

J is TRBJ1-1 and V is TRBV28, with 8 nucleotides matching TRBD1. CDR1 and CDR2 (germline): MDHEN, SYDVKM. This CDR3 has 17 amino acids. J lost 0 bases, V lost 4 bases, and 10 bases had no gene match. CDR3 bases: TGTGCCAGCAGTTCCCCGACAGGGGCCGGGGTGAACACTGAAGCTTTCTTT. Protein: CASSSPTGAGVNTEAFF. Using reference TRBV28 and TRBJ1-1 for the parts outside the CDR3, the full variable domain is DVKVTQSSRYLVKRTGEKVFLECVQDMDHENMFWYRQDPGLGLRLIYFSYDVKMKEKGDIPEGYSVSREKKERFSLILESASTNQTSMYLCASSSPTGAGVNTEAFFGQGTRLTVV.

The rearrangement uses TRBV18 and TRBJ2-1, with TRBD1 identical over 10 bases. From germline, CDR1 is KGHSH and CDR2 LQKENI. This CDR3 contains 14 residues. Trimming took 2 bases from V and 10 from J; bases not matched to a gene: 5. Here the CDR3 reads CASSPRQGAWEQFF. The CDR3 nucleotides are TGTGCCAGCTCACCAAGACAGGGGGCGTGGGAGCAGTTCTTC.